This T cell receptor beta chain is drawn from a study of shared clonotypes between healthy human individuals. Whole-study results and caveats: It was only blood that was sampled, and tissue repertoires likely differ. Clonotype sharing levels among donors were expected to vary with sequencing depth.

Germline V CDR1 and CDR2: SGHVS, FQNEAQ. The V gene lost 5 bases and the J gene lost 1 base, with 14 bases spanning the gap. The CDR3 extends over 15 amino acids. Deep-level running was used for the assay. Unsorted PBMC replicate PCRs drew on 300 ng DNA, representing 25,000 to 30,000 T cell genomes. The data were produced by immunoSEQ multiplex PCR, yet TCRdb's version contains in-frame clones alone and is incomplete. Of fewer than 550,000 clones listed, 75% to 80% were seen once; the top ten hold about an eighth. Of note for this clone: Its specificity is unknown.

This chain uses TRBV7-8 with TRBJ1-1; weak D call: TRBD1 (6 bases). Sequences were obtained from PBMCs. This TCR derives from a woman between 40 and 50 years old in good health. Some clones in this sample may be carry-over from other donors' samples. The CDR3 coding sequence is TGTGCCAGCAGCCCCGACTGGGGGGCGAACACTGAAGCTTTCTTT. Encoded protein: CASSPDWGANTEAFF.